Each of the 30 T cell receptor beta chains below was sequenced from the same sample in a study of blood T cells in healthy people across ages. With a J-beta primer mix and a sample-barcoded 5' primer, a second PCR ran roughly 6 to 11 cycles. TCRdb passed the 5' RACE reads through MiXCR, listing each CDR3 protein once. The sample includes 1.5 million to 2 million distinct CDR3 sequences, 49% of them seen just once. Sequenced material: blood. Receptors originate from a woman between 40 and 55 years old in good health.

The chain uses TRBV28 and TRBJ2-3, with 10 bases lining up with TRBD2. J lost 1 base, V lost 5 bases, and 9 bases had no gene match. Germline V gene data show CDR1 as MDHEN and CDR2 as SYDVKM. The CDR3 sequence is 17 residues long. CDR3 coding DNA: TGTGCCAGCAGTCCGACCCCTAGCGGGGGAGGCACAGATACGCAGTATTTT. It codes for CASSPTPSGGGTDTQYF. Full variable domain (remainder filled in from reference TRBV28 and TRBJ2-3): DVKVTQSSRYLVKRTGEKVFLECVQDMDHENMFWYRQDPGLGLRLIYFSYDVKMKEKGDIPEGYSVSREKKERFSLILESASTNQTSMYLCASSPTPSGGGTDTQYFGPGTRLTVL.

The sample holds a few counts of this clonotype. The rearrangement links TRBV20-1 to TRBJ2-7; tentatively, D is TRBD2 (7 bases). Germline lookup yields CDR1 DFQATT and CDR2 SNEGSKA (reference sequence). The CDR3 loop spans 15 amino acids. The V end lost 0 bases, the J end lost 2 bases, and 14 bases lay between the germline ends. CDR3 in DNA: TGCAGTGCTAGAGATTTGCGGGGGCCAACCTACGAGCAGTACTTC. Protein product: CSARDLRGPTYEQYF.

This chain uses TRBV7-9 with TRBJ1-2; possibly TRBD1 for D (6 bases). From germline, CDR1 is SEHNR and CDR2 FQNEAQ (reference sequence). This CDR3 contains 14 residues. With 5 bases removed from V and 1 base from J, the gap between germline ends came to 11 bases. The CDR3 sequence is CASSIPQGNYGYTF. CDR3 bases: TGTGCCAGCAGCATACCACAGGGTAACTATGGCTACACCTTC.

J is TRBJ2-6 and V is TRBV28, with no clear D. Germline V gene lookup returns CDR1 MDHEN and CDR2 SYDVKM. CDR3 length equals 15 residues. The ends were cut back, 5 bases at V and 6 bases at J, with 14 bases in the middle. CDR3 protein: CASSPMNQEANVLTF. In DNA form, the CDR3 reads TGTGCCAGCAGTCCCATGAATCAAGAGGCCAACGTCCTGACTTTC.

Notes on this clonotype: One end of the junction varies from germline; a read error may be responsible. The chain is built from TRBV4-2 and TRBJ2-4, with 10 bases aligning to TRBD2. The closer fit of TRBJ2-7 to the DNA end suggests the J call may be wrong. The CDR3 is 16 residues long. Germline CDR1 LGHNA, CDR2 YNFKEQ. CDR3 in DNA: TGTGTCAGCAGCCAAGGGTCAACTAGCGGGGACAACGAGCAGTACTTC. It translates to CVSSQGSTSGDNEQYF.

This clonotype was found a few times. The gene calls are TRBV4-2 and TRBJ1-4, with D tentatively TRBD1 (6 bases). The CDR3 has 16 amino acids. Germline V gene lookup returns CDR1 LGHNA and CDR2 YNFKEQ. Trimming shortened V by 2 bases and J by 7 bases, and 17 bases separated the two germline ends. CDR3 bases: TGTGCCAGCAGCCAACCTCATGGGGGGGCAGCTGAAAAACTGTTTTTT. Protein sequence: CASSQPHGGAAEKLFF.

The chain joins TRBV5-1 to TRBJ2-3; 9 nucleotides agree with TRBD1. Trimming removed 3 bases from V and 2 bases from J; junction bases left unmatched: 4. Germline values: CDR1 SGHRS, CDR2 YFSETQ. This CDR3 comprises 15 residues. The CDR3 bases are TGCGCCAGCAGCTCCGTACAGGGGGCCACAGATACGCAGTATTTT. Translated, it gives CASSSVQGATDTQYF. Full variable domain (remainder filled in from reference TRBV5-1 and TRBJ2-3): KAGVTQTPRYLIKTRGQQVTLSCSPISGHRSVSWYQQTPGQGLQFLFEYFSETQRNKGNFPGRFSGRQFSNSRSEMNVSTLELGDSALYLCASSSVQGATDTQYFGPGTRLTVL.

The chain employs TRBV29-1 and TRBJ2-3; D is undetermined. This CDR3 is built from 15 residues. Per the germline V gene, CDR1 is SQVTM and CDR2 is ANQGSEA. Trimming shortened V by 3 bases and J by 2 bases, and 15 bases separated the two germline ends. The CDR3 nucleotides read TGCAGCGTTGAGGCCCGAAGGCAGACCACAGATACGCAGTATTTT. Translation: CSVEARRQTTDTQYF.

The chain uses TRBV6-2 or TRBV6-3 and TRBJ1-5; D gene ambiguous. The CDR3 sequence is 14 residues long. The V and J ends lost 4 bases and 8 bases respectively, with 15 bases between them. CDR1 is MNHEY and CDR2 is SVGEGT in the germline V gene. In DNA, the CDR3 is TGTGCCAGCAGTTCAGGACCGAGTTTAGAGCCCCAGCATTTT. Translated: CASSSGPSLEPQHF.

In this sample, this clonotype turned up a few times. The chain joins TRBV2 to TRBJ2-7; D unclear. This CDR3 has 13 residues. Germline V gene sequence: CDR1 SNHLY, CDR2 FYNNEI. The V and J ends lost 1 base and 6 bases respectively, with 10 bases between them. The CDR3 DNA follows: TGTGCCAGCAGTGAAGGGGCCTTTGGCGAGCAGTACTTC. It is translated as CASSEGAFGEQYF.

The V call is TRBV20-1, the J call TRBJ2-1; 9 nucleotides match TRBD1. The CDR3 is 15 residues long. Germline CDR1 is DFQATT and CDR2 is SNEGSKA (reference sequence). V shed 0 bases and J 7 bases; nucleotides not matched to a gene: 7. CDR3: CSARDTGGRSNEQFF. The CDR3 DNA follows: TGCAGTGCTAGAGATACAGGGGGCAGATCTAATGAGCAGTTCTTC.

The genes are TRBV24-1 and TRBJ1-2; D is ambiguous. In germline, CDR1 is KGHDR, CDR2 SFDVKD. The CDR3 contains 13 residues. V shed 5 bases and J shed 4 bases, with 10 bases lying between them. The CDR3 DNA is TGTGCCACCAGTGTGACGGGGATCTATGGCTACACCTTC. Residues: CATSVTGIYGYTF.

The CDR3, as DNA: TGCAGCGCCCCAGCGTGGGGGTCAAAGGAGCAGTTCTTC. The encoded protein is CSAPAWGSKEQFF. This chain connects TRBV29-1 to TRBJ2-1; D possibly matches TRBD1 or TRBD2 (5 bases each). Germline V lookup: CDR1 SQVTM, CDR2 ANQGSEA. The CDR3 runs to 13 residues. V lost 7 bases and J lost 10, with 20 bases in between.

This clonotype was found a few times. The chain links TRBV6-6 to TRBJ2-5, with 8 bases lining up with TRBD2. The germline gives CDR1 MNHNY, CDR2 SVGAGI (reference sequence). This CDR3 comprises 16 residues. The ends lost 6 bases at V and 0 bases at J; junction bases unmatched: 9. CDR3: CASRSSRAGDQETQYF. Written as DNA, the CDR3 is TGTGCCAGCAGGTCGTCACGAGCGGGGGACCAAGAGACCCAGTACTTC.

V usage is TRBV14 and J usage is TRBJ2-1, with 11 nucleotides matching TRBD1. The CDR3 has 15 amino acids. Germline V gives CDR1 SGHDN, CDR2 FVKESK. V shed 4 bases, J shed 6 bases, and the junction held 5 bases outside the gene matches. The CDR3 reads CASSPRDRGVNEQFF. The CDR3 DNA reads TGTGCCAGCAGCCCCCGGGACAGGGGGGTCAATGAGCAGTTCTTC. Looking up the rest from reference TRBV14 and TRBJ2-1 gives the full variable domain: EAGVTQFPSHSVIEKGQTVTLRCDPISGHDNLYWYRRVMGKEIKFLLHFVKESKQDESGMPNNRFLAERTGGTYSTLKVQPAELEDSGVYFCASSPRDRGVNEQFFGPGTRLTVL.

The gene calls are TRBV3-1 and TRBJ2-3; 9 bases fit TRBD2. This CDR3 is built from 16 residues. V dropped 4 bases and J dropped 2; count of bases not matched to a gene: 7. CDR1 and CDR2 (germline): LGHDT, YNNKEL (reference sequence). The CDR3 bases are TGTGCCAGCAGCCGCCTTCTAGCGGGGCCCACAGATACGCAGTATTTT. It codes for CASSRLLAGPTDTQYF.

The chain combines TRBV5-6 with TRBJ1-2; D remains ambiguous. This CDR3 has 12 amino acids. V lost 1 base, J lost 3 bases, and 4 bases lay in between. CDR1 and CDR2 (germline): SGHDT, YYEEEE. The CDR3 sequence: CASSLQHYGYTF. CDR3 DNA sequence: TGTGCCAGCAGCTTGCAACACTATGGCTACACCTTC.

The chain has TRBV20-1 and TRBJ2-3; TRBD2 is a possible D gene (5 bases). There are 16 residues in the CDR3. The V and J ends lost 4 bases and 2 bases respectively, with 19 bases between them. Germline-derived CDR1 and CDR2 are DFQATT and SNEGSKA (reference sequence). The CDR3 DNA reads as TGCAGTGCTACCAACCCCCTAGCTCCATACACAGATACGCAGTATTTT. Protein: CSATNPLAPYTDTQYF.

The CDR3, as DNA: TGCAGTGCTATCTGGACAGGGGGCGAGGTTCAAGAGACCCAGTACTTC. Translating it yields CSAIWTGGEVQETQYF. The rearrangement uses TRBV20-1 and TRBJ2-5; 11 bases map to TRBD1. V shed 4 bases and J 2 bases; nucleotides not matched to a gene: 9. CDR3 length equals 16 residues. Germline values: CDR1 DFQATT, CDR2 SNEGSKA (reference sequence).

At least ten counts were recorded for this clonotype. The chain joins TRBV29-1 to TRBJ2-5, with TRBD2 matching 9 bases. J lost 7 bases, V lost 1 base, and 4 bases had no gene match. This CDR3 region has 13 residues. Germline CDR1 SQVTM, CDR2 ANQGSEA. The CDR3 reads CSVEGSGGSTQYF. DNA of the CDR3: TGCAGCGTTGAAGGTAGCGGGGGTTCGACCCAGTACTTC.

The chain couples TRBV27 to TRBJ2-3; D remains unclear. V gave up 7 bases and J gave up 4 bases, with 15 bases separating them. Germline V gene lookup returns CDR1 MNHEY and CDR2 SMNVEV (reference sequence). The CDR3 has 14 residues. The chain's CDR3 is CASTAGTHADTQYF. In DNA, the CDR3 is TGTGCCAGCACCGCCGGCACACACGCAGATACGCAGTATTTT.

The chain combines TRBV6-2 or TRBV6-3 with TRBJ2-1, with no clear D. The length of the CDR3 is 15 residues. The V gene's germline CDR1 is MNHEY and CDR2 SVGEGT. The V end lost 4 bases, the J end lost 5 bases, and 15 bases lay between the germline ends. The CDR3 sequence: CASSSSESFHNEQFF. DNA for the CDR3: TGTGCCAGCAGTTCATCAGAGTCTTTCCACAATGAGCAGTTCTTC.

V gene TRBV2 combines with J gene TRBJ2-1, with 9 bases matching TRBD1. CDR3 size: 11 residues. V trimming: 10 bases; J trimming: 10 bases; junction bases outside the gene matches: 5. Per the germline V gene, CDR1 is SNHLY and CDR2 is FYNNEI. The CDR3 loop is CAITGGAEQFF. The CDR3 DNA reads TGTGCCATAACAGGGGGCGCAGAGCAGTTCTTC.

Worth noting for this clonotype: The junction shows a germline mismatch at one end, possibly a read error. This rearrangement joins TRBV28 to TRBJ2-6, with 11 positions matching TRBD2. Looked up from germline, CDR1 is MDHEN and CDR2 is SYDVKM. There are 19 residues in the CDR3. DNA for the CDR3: TGTGCCAGCAGTTTCCCTCTAGCGGGGGGTTCCTCTGGGGCCAACGTCCCGACTTTC. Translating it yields CASSFPLAGGSSGANVPTF.

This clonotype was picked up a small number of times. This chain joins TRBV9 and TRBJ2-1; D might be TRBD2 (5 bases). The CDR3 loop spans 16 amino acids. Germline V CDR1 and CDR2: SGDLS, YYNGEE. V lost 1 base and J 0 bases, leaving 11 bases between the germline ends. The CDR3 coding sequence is TGTGCCAGCAGCGTATCTGGGGAGAGCTCCTACAATGAGCAGTTCTTC. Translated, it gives CASSVSGESSYNEQFF.

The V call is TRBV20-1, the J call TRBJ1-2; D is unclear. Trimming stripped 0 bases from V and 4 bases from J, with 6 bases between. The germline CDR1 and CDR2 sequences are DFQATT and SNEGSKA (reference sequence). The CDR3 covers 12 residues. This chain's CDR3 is CSARDISYGYTF. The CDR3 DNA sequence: TGCAGTGCTAGAGATATCTCCTATGGCTACACCTTC.

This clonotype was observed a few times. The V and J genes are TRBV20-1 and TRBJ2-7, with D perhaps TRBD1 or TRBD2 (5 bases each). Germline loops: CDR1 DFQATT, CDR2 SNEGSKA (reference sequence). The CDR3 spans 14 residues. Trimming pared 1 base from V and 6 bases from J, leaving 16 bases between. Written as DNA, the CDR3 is TGCAGTGCTAGAGGCAGAGGGGAAGTGGGCGAGCAGTACTTC. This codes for CSARGRGEVGEQYF.

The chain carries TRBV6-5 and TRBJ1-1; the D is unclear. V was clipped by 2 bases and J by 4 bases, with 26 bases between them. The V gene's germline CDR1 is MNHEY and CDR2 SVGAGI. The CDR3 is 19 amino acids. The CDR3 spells CASSYTAGGRLNSRTEAFF. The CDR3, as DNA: TGTGCCAGCAGTTACACCGCCGGAGGGAGGTTAAACTCGCGCACTGAAGCTTTCTTT.

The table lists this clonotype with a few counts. CDR3 DNA: TGTGCCAGCAGTCACCAAGGAACAGGGGGAGCTAACTATGGCTACACCTTC. It is translated as CASSHQGTGGANYGYTF. The chain has TRBV6-5 and TRBJ1-2; 8 nucleotides match TRBD1. Losses at the gene ends were 5 bases for V and 0 bases for J; bases not matched to a gene: 11. The CDR3 runs to 17 residues. Per germline, CDR1 MNHEY and CDR2 SVGAGI.

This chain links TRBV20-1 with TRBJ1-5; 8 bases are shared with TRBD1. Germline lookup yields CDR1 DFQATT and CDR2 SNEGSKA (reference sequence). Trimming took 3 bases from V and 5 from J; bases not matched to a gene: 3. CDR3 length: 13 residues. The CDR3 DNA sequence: TGCAGTGCTAGTGGGACAGGCTATCAGCCCCAGCATTTT. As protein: CSASGTGYQPQHF.